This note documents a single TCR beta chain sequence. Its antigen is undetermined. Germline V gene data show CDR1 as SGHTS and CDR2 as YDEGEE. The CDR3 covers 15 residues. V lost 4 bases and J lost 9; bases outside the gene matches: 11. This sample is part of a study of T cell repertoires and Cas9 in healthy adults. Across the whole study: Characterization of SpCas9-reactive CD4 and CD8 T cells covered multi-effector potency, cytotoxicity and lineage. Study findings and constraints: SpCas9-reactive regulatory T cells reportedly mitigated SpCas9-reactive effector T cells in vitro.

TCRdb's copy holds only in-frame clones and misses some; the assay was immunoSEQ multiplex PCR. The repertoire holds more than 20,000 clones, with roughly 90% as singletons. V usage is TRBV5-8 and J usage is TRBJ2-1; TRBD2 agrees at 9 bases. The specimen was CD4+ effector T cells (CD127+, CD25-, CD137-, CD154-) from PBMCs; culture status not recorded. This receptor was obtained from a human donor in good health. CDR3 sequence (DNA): TGTGCCAGCAGCCGCTGGGTGAGGCGGGAGGGTGAGCAGTTCTTC. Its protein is CASSRWVRREGEQFF.